A selection of T cell receptor beta chains follows, all from one sample in a study of beta chain features in type 1 diabetes. Method: immunoSEQ multiplex PCR; TCRdb's copy keeps in-frame clones and lacks some. The sample lists about 48,000 clones, around 45% occurring once. The specimen sequenced was Tregs from blood. These receptors came from a man between 25 and 39 years old with type 1 diabetes. CDR3s include the opening cysteine and the closing phenylalanine or tryptophan. D genes are given only for firm matches. The listing skips clone size in some rows; elsewhere it reads once, few, many or a size class.

D	length	size	V	J	DNA	CDR3
TRBD2	15	-	TRBV5-4	TRBJ2-2	TGTGCCAGCAGTTTTAGCGGGATCAACACCGGGGAGCTGTTTTTT	CASSFSGINTGELFF
TRBD2	16	few	TRBV6-1	TRBJ2-5	TGTGCCAGCAGTGAGTTATCCGGGGGGGGCCAAGAGACCCAGTACTTC	CASSELSGGGQETQYF
TRBD2	17	-	TRBV25-1	TRBJ2-2	TGTGCCAGCAGTGGCTATTACGGTGCGGGGGGTACCCGGGAGCTGTTTTTT	CASSGYYGAGGTRELFF
-	15	-	TRBV6-5	TRBJ2-3	TGTGCCAGCAGTTACTCTCAGCGGGTCACAGATACGCAGTATTTT	CASSYSQRVTDTQYF
-	14	-	TRBV21-1	TRBJ2-7	TGTGCCAGCAGCAGCCGGGACAGGGTCGACGAGCAGTACTTC	CASSSRDRVDEQYF
-	14	few	TRBV6-5	TRBJ1-2	TGTGCCAGCAGTAGCACAGGCGGATTGAGGGGCTACACCTTC	CASSSTGGLRGYTF
-	15	few	TRBV19	TRBJ2-1	TGTGCCAGTAGTGCTTCCCCGGAGGTCTACAATGAGCAGTTCTTC	CASSASPEVYNEQFF
TRBD2	15	few	TRBV10-3	TRBJ2-1	TGTGCCATCAGTGATAGCGGGAGGACAGACAATGAGCAGTTCTTC	CAISDSGRTDNEQFF
TRBD1	15	few	TRBV7-9	TRBJ2-7	TGTGCCAGCAGCAGAGGGACAGCAATAGCCTACGAGCAGTACTTC	CASSRGTAIAYEQYF
TRBD2	14	few	TRBV28	TRBJ2-1	TGTGCCGAGTCAAAGCGGGAGGGCTACAATGAGCAGTTCTTC	CAESKREGYNEQFF
-	14	few	TRBV10-3	TRBJ2-7	TGTGCCATCAGTGAAGGTAGCGGCTCCTACGAGCAGTACTTC	CAISEGSGSYEQYF
-	14	few	TRBV6-1	TRBJ2-7	TGTGCCAGCAGTGAAAGGGGGTACCACTACGAGCAGTACTTC	CASSERGYHYEQYF
-	12	-	TRBV7-2	TRBJ2-7	TGTGCCAGCAGCCCACAAGTCTACGAGCAGTACTTC	CASSPQVYEQYF